These T cell receptor beta chains were read from a single sample in a study of T-cell reconstitution after alpha-beta-depleted transplantation in children. TCRdb re-analysed the PCR reads in MiXCR, keeping a single row per CDR3 protein. The sample yields over 450,000 distinct CDR3 sequences, over 9.5% seen once. The sample here was PBMCs, taken before TCRalphabeta/CD19-depleted stem cell transplant. The receptor source for this set is a child between 2 and 9 years old with inherited bone marrow failure, due to receive a stem cell transplant. The CDR3 runs from the conserved cysteine through the conserved F or W. The D gene is left open where the match is weak. Clone size is stated in some rows and not others, as once, few, many or a class when expanded.

V gene,J gene,clone size,D gene,CDR3 DNA,CDR3 protein
TRBV6-2/TRBV6-3,TRBJ1-1,many,NA,TGTGCCAGCGGGTTGGGCACTGAAGCTTTCTTT,CASGLGTEAFF
TRBV7-8,TRBJ2-7,few,TRBD1,TGTGCCAGCAGCCCAGTACAACGGGACAGGGTGTCCAACTACGAGCAGTACTTC,CASSPVQRDRVSNYEQYF
TRBV14,TRBJ2-1,many,TRBD2,TGTGCCAGCAGCCCTCTAGCGGGAGCGGGATACAATGAGCAGTTCTTC,CASSPLAGAGYNEQFF
TRBV9,TRBJ2-2,NA,TRBD2,TGTGCCAGCAGCGTAAGGGGACTAGCGGGAACCGGGGAGCTGTTTTTT,CASSVRGLAGTGELFF
TRBV6-2/TRBV6-3,TRBJ2-7,few,TRBD1,TGTGCCAGCAGTTTCCCCTCCGGGACAGGGGACGAGCAGTACTTC,CASSFPSGTGDEQYF
TRBV15,TRBJ2-3,many,NA,TGTGCCACCAGCCCCGGGGACCCTTCGGGCACAGATACGCAGTATTTT,CATSPGDPSGTDTQYF
TRBV28,TRBJ2-3,NA,NA,TGTGCCAGCAGCCCGCCGAGCACGATTTCAGATACGCAGTATTTT,CASSPPSTISDTQYF
TRBV5-1,TRBJ2-7,many,TRBD2,TGCGCCAGCAGCTTGGAGTCCCTAGCGGGCTCCTACGAGCAGTACTTC,CASSLESLAGSYEQYF
TRBV7-2,TRBJ2-3,NA,NA,TGTGCCAGCAGTCCACAGCGGAATACGCAGTATTTT,CASSPQRNTQYF
TRBV11-2,TRBJ2-7,NA,TRBD1,TGTGCCAGCAGCTTAGTACAAGGACAGGGACACTACGAGCAGTACTTC,CASSLVQGQGHYEQYF
TRBV7-2,TRBJ1-1,many,NA,TGTGCCAGCAGCTTAACCCCCAGGGCGAACACTGAAGCTTTCTTT,CASSLTPRANTEAFF
TRBV29-1,TRBJ2-3,many,NA,TGCAGCGCTGAATGGAGGGCAGGGGGCACAGATACGCAGTATTTT,CSAEWRAGGTDTQYF
TRBV6-1,TRBJ2-4,few,TRBD2,TGTGCCAGCAGTGAAGCAGCGGGAGGGGCCCAAAACATTCAGTACTTC,CASSEAAGGAQNIQYF
TRBV7-6,TRBJ1-5,many,NA,TGTGCCAGCAGCCCCTGGGGGGGGGACCTTAGCAATCAGCCCCAGCATTTT,CASSPWGGDLSNQPQHF
TRBV4-2,TRBJ2-7,many,NA,TGTGCCAGCAGCCCGGACCCAAATGAAGAGCAGTACTTC,CASSPDPNEEQYF
TRBV12-3/TRBV12-4,TRBJ1-3,many,NA,TGTGCCAGCAGTTTTCTTACTGGAAACACCATATATTTT,CASSFLTGNTIYF
TRBV4-2,TRBJ2-1,few,TRBD2,TGTGCCAGCAGCCAGTCCGTTAGCGGGAGTATCTACAATGAGCAGTTCTTC,CASSQSVSGSIYNEQFF
TRBV14,TRBJ2-7,few,TRBD1,TGTGCCAGCAGCCAGGATAACAGGGGTTGGGGAGACGAGCAGTACTTC,CASSQDNRGWGDEQYF
TRBV5-8,TRBJ2-7,once,NA,TGTGAGTGCTGCTTGGCCCCCCGGGCAGGGGGAGGCGAGCAGTACTTC,CECCLAPRAGGGEQYF
TRBV12-3/TRBV12-4,TRBJ1-3,NA,NA,TGTGCCAGCAGTTTTGGGCGAAACACCATATATTTT,CASSFGRNTIYF
TRBV28,TRBJ2-3,many,NA,TGTGCCAGCAGTTCCACAAACACAGATACGCAGTATTTT,CASSSTNTDTQYF
TRBV10-3,TRBJ2-1,few,TRBD2,TGTGCCATCAGTGAACGCGGGAGCGACTACAATGAGCAGTTCTTC,CAISERGSDYNEQFF
TRBV9,TRBJ2-1,many,NA,TGTGCCAGCAGCGTAGAGGACCGACTTGAGCAGTTCTTC,CASSVEDRLEQFF
TRBV12-3/TRBV12-4,TRBJ2-7,NA,TRBD2,TGTGCCAGCAGACTAGCGGGCGAGCAGTACTTC,CASRLAGEQYF
TRBV19,TRBJ2-3,NA,NA,TGTGCCAGTAGGATAAGCGGGAGCACAGATACGCAGTATTTT,CASRISGSTDTQYF
TRBV24-1,TRBJ2-1,many,TRBD2,TGTGCCACCAGTGATTTAGCGGGAGGCAAACACAATGAGCAGTTCTTC,CATSDLAGGKHNEQFF
TRBV4-3,TRBJ2-3,many,TRBD1,TGCGCCAGCAGCGTCGACAGGGCTGGCGCAGATACGCAGTATTTT,CASSVDRAGADTQYF
TRBV12-3/TRBV12-4,TRBJ2-7,many,TRBD1,TGTGCCAGCAGTTTTGGACAGGGGGACGAGCAGTACTTC,CASSFGQGDEQYF
TRBV18,TRBJ2-1,few,TRBD2,TGTGCCAGCTCACCATTTCGCGGGAGTGACAATGAGCAGTTCTTC,CASSPFRGSDNEQFF
TRBV19,TRBJ2-7,NA,NA,TGTGCCAGTAGTATATATGGGCGTTACGAGCAGTACTTC,CASSIYGRYEQYF
TRBV10-3,TRBJ2-7,many,TRBD2,TGTGCCATCAGCCCTGGACTAGCGGGAGACAACGAGCAGTACTTC,CAISPGLAGDNEQYF
TRBV29-1,TRBJ2-1,many,TRBD2,TGCAGTTCCTCCGGGACTAGCGGGAGGGCCAGGTGGGTTGAGCAGTTCTTC,CSSSGTSGRARWVEQFF
TRBV19,TRBJ2-2,NA,NA,TGTGCCAGTAATATGCGGTCTAACACCGGGGAGCTGTTTTTT,CASNMRSNTGELFF
TRBV29-1,TRBJ1-1,many,TRBD1,TGCAGCGTGGCGGGGACAGCGAACACTGAAGCTTTCTTT,CSVAGTANTEAFF
TRBV10-2,TRBJ1-5,many,TRBD1,TGCGCCAGCAGCGGGGAGGGGACAGGGTTTGAGCCCCAGCATTTT,CASSGEGTGFEPQHF
TRBV29-1,TRBJ2-7,many,TRBD2,TGCAGCGTTGACGGGGGGAGGAACTACGAGCAGTACTTC,CSVDGGRNYEQYF
TRBV6-2/TRBV6-3,TRBJ1-1,many,TRBD1,TGTGCCAGCAGCGGGGACAGGTCTGAAGCTTTCTTT,CASSGDRSEAFF
TRBV5-1,TRBJ1-1,many,TRBD1,TGCGCCAGCAGCCGCTTGACAGGGGGCAAGAACACTGAAGCTTTCTTT,CASSRLTGGKNTEAFF
TRBV4-3,TRBJ2-1,many,TRBD2,TGCGCCAGCAGCCAAGATGTTCCTAGCGGGAGAGGGGATGAGCAGTTCTTC,CASSQDVPSGRGDEQFF
TRBV29-1,TRBJ1-1,many,NA,TGCAGCGTTGTATTCGACAAGTGGTACACTGAAGCTTTCTTT,CSVVFDKWYTEAFF
TRBV4-2,TRBJ2-3,many,NA,TGTGCCAGCAGCCAAGACAATATAATAGCGAAAACGCAGTATTTT,CASSQDNIIAKTQYF
TRBV7-2,TRBJ2-2,many,NA,TGTGCCAGCAGCCAGATAGGGGAGCTGTTTTTT,CASSQIGELFF
TRBV2,TRBJ1-2,medium-sized,NA,TGTGCCAGCAGTCCTATGGGGGTCCAGGATGGCTACACCTTC,CASSPMGVQDGYTF
TRBV29-1,TRBJ2-7,many,TRBD2,TGCAGCGTTGAATACTGGGCTAGCGGGGTATACGAGCAGTACTTC,CSVEYWASGVYEQYF
TRBV15,TRBJ1-1,many,NA,TGTGCCACCAGCAGAGATAGCCCCTTTGACACTGAAGCTTTCTTT,CATSRDSPFDTEAFF
TRBV19,TRBJ1-5,few,TRBD1,TGTGCCAGTAGCCATGGGACAGGGGTTAGTCAGCCCCAGCATTTT,CASSHGTGVSQPQHF
TRBV28,TRBJ2-3,many,TRBD2,TGTGCCAGCAAACCTAGCGGGAGCACAGATACGCAGTATTTT,CASKPSGSTDTQYF
TRBV29-1,TRBJ2-7,many,NA,TGCAGCGTTGATCAGGGGTCCTACGAGCAGTACTTC,CSVDQGSYEQYF
TRBV27,TRBJ2-1,few,NA,TGTGCCAGCGGACCAGGGGCGACTCTTTACAATGAGCAGTTCTTC,CASGPGATLYNEQFF
TRBV10-2,TRBJ1-5,many,TRBD1,TGCGCCAGCAGTGCCGGGACAGGGGGCCGACAGCCCCAGCATTTT,CASSAGTGGRQPQHF